This T cell receptor (beta chain) was identified in a study of blood T cell repertoires in COVID-19. Study-level background: Whether acute or convalescent, the COVID-19 samples came from the United States, Italy and Spain. T cells, B-cell-depleted T cells, or PBMCs supplied cDNA or gDNA.

In the authors' workflow: By means of reference gene primer amplification, nucleated cell counts were estimated. Data came from immunoSEQ multiplex PCR; TCRdb stores just in-frame clones and leaves some out. V and J calls and clone size are as listed in that table; D and trimming were resolved from the DNA. The table records 110,000 to 150,000 clones, roughly 77% of them present only once. CDR3 size: 14 residues. Trimming removed 5 bases from V and 7 bases from J; junction bases left unmatched: 10. Germline V gene lookup returns CDR1 SGHRS and CDR2 YFSETQ. The sequence was collected from a man aged 55 to 69 with acute or convalescent COVID-19. The sample consisted of peripheral blood. This chain joins TRBV5-1 and TRBJ2-7; 9 nucleotides agree with TRBD2. The CDR3 reads CASRSSGAYQEQYF. The CDR3, as DNA: TGCGCCAGCAGGTCTAGCGGGGCCTACCAGGAGCAGTACTTC.